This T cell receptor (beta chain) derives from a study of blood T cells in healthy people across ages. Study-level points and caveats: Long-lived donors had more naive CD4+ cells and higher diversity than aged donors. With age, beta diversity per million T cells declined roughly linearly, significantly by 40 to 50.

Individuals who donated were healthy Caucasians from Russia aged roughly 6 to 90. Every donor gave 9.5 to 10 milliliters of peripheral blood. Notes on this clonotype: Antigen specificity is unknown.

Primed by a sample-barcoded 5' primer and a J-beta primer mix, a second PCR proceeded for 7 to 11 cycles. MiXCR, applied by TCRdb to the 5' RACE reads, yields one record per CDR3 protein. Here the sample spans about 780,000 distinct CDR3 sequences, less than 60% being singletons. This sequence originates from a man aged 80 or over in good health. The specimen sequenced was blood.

CDR3 coding DNA: TGTGCCAGCAGGGATCCCAGGGGAAATGAAGCTTTCTTT. It encodes CASRDPRGNEAFF. The J gene is TRBJ1-1, the V gene TRBV7-9; D is possibly TRBD1 (6 bases). The CDR3 extends over 13 amino acids. Trimming took 6 bases from V and 7 from J, leaving 15 bases between them. Germline V CDR1 and CDR2: SEHNR, FQNEAQ (reference sequence). The entire variable domain, with the rest obtained from reference TRBV7-9 and TRBJ1-1, is as follows: DTGVSQNPRHKITKRGQNVTFRCDPISEHNRLYWYRQTLGQGPEFLTYFQNEAQLEKSRLLSDRFSAERPKGSFSTLEIQRTEQGDSAMYLCASRDPRGNEAFFGQGTRLTVV.